A single sample gave rise to the 13 T cell receptor beta chains below, sequenced in a study of blood T cell repertoires in COVID-19. Repertoires were generated with immunoSEQ multiplex PCR, while TCRdb's copy carries only in-frame clones and drops some. The sample lists about 360,000 clones; 75% to 90% were seen once. What was sequenced was peripheral blood. The receptors shown here come from a woman aged 60-75 years with COVID-19, enrolled during active disease.

This chain joins TRBV13 and TRBJ2-3; unclear D gene. Germline CDR1 and CDR2: PRHDT and FYEKMQ (reference sequence). V gave up 2 bases and J gave up 4 bases, with 7 bases separating them. The CDR3 covers 13 residues. The CDR3 nucleotides read TGTGCCAGCAGCTTAAATCTCGCAGATACGCAGTATTTT. It specifies CASSLNLADTQYF.

The J gene is TRBJ2-3, the V gene TRBV18; 7 bases fit TRBD2. Trimming removed 4 bases from V and 1 base from J; junction bases left unmatched: 5. CDR3 length: 15 amino acids. Germline CDR1 KGHSH, CDR2 LQKENI. CDR3: CASSRTLAGTDTQYF. CDR3 nucleotides: TGTGCCAGCTCACGGACCCTAGCGGGCACAGATACGCAGTATTTT. The full variable domain, rest sourced from reference TRBV18 and TRBJ2-3, is NAGVMQNPRHLVRRRGQEARLRCSPMKGHSHVYWYRQLPEEGLKFMVYLQKENIIDESGMPKERFSAEFPKEGPSILRIQQVVRGDSAAYFCASSRTLAGTDTQYFGPGTRLTVL.

The V call is TRBV2, the J call TRBJ1-1, with D perhaps matching TRBD1 (6 bases). The CDR3 has 14 amino acids. Germline V lookup: CDR1 SNHLY, CDR2 FYNNEI. Trimming pared 7 bases from V and 6 bases from J, leaving 18 bases between. The DNA for the CDR3 is TGTGCCAGCAAGGAGTGGGGTGAGGGGGCTGAAGCTTTCTTT. This codes for CASKEWGEGAEAFF.

Here the CDR3 reads CASSQEGAALLEAFF. CDR3 sequence (DNA): TGTGCCAGCAGCCAAGAGGGGGCAGCGCTACTTGAAGCTTTCTTT. The chain combines TRBV3-1 (or the pseudogene TRBV3-2) with TRBJ1-1, with D perhaps matching TRBD1 (6 bases). From germline, CDR1 is LGHDT and CDR2 YNNKEL (reference sequence). V lost 0 bases and J lost 7, with 15 bases in between. The CDR3 is 15 amino acids.

The chain uses TRBV7-9 and TRBJ2-5; TRBD1 aligns across 10 bases. Germline V gene sequence: CDR1 SEHNR, CDR2 FQNEAQ (reference sequence). With V trimmed by 5 bases and J by 0 bases, 9 bases remained unmatched. The CDR3 is 17 amino acids. The CDR3 is CASSRGQGFSNQETQYF. The CDR3 DNA sequence: TGTGCCAGCAGCCGGGGACAGGGGTTTTCGAACCAAGAGACCCAGTACTTC.

V is TRBV12-5 and J is TRBJ1-6; D unclear. Trimming cost V 1 base and J 8 bases, with 6 bases left between them. The CDR3 runs to 13 residues. The germline V gene encodes CDR1 LGHNT and CDR2 FRNRAP. The CDR3 reads CASGLEPDSPLHF. CDR3 sequence (DNA): TGTGCTAGTGGTTTGGAGCCCGATTCACCCCTCCACTTT.

As concerns this clone: The sample holds other DNA sequences that translate to the same CDR3. The chain employs TRBV9 and TRBJ1-1; D possibly corresponds to TRBD1 (5 bases). This CDR3 region has 13 residues. The V gene lost 0 bases and the J gene lost 3 bases, with 6 bases spanning the gap. Germline V gives CDR1 SGDLS, CDR2 YYNGEE. CDR3 bases: TGTGCCAGCAGCGTAGCAGGGTACACTGAAGCTTTCTTT. This encodes CASSVAGYTEAFF.

V and J are TRBV7-9 and TRBJ1-2; TRBD1 matches at 7 bases. CDR3 length: 17 residues. The V gene end was trimmed by 3 bases and the J gene end by 8 bases; junction bases not matched to a gene: 18. The germline V gene encodes CDR1 SEHNR and CDR2 FQNEAQ (reference sequence). CDR3 sequence reads: CASSFGPDGTVFWGYTF. The CDR3 region has the DNA TGTGCCAGCAGCTTTGGACCAGATGGGACAGTTTTCTGGGGCTACACCTTC. The full variable domain, rest sourced from reference TRBV7-9 and TRBJ1-2, is DTGVSQNPRHKITKRGQNVTFRCDPISEHNRLYWYRQTLGQGPEFLTYFQNEAQLEKSRLLSDRFSAERPKGSFSTLEIQRTEQGDSAMYLCASSFGPDGTVFWGYTFGSGTRLTVV.

The chain carries TRBV4-1 and TRBJ2-7; D not resolved. V shed 0 bases and J shed 3 bases, with 6 bases lying between them. Germline V lookup: CDR1 MGHRA, CDR2 YSYEKL. This CDR3 contains 13 residues. The CDR3 bases are TGCGCCAGCAGCCAAGATCGCAGCTACGAGCAGTACTTC. It specifies CASSQDRSYEQYF.

The gene calls are TRBV19 and TRBJ2-3; TRBD1 might be the D (5 bases). The CDR3 length is 12 residues. V was pared by 7 bases and J by 0 bases, with 5 bases between. From germline, CDR1 is LNHDA and CDR2 SQIVND (reference sequence). For the CDR3, the DNA is TGTGCCAGTAAGGGGAGCACAGATACGCAGTATTTT. As protein: CASKGSTDTQYF.

This clone is a singleton in its sample. V usage is TRBV7-3 and J usage is TRBJ2-1, with 13 positions matching TRBD2. The germline V gene has CDR1 SGHTA and CDR2 FQGTGA. The V segment lost 0 bases and the J segment 4 bases; nucleotides outside the gene matches: 6. CDR3 length: 18 residues. CDR3 nucleotides: TGTGCCAGCAGCTTAACCGGACTAGCGGGGGTAGATTACAATGAGCAGTTCTTC. Translating it yields CASSLTGLAGVDYNEQFF.

The chain recombines TRBV7-9 with TRBJ1-1; D perhaps matches TRBD1 (6 bases). The CDR3 extends over 15 amino acids. Germline CDR1 SEHNR, CDR2 FQNEAQ (reference sequence). V was shortened by 2 bases and J by 0 bases, with 10 bases between the two germline ends. The CDR3 DNA is TGTGCCAGCAGCTTAAGACAGGTTATGAACACTGAAGCTTTCTTT. Its translation: CASSLRQVMNTEAFF.

The genes are TRBV4-2 and TRBJ1-4, with D possibly matching TRBD1 (5 bases). The CDR3 runs 15 residues. Germline V gene lookup returns CDR1 LGHNA and CDR2 YNFKEQ. V lost 0 bases and J 7 bases, leaving 12 bases between the germline ends. The CDR3 sequence: CASSQDSREGEKLFF. The CDR3 DNA is TGTGCCAGCAGCCAAGATAGCAGGGAGGGTGAAAAACTGTTTTTT.